This entry describes one T cell receptor (beta chain). The same CDR3 also results from other DNA sequences found in this sample. This entry comes from a study of cytomegalovirus exposure and HLA in healthy donors. For the study at large: A preliminary data release comprised roughly 85 million unique TCRs obtained from HLA-typed donors.

The primer mix had 60 Vbeta and 13 Jbeta primers. Repertoires were generated with immunoSEQ multiplex PCR, while TCRdb's copy carries only in-frame clones and drops some. Of around 160,000 clones in the sample, 73% were seen once. Those who donated were healthy bone marrow donors. This CDR3 has 13 amino acids. V was cut by 0 bases and J by 4 bases, with 4 bases left in between. Germline V gene sequence: CDR1 MNHEY, CDR2 SMNVEV (reference sequence). The sequence was obtained from a woman between 18 and 29 years old in good health and CMV-seronegative. Material for sequencing was PBMCs. The rearrangement joins TRBV27 to TRBJ1-5, with D hard to call. Here the CDR3 DNA reads TGTGCCAGCAGTTTATCCAGAAATCAGCCCCAGCATTTT. Translating gives CASSLSRNQPQHF.